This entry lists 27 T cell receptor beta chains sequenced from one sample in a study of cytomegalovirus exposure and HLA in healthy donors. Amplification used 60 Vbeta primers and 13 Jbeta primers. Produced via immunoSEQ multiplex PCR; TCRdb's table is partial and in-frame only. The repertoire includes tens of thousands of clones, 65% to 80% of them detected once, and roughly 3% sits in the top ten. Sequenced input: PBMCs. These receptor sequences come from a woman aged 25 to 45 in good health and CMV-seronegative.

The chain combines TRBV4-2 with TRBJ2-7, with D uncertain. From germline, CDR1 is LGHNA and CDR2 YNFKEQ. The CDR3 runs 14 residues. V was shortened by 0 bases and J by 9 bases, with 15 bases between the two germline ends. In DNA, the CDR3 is TGTGCCAGCAGCCAAGATACGGCTAGTAGGCCGCAGTACGTC. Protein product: CASSQDTASRPQYV.

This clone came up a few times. The CDR3 loop is CASSVGGQGVYGYTF. For the CDR3, the DNA is TGTGCCAGCAGCGTGGGGGGACAGGGAGTTTACGGCTACACCTTC. This chain connects TRBV9 to TRBJ1-2, with 9 bases identical to TRBD1. J gave up 8 bases and V 2 bases, and 10 bases lay outside the gene matches. Germline CDR1 reads SGDLS; CDR2 reads YYNGEE. This CDR3 comprises 15 residues.

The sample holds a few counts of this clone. The CDR3, as DNA: TGCGCCAGCAGCCAAGGGCTCAGGGGGGCGCGAAACTATGGCTACACCTTC. It is translated as CASSQGLRGARNYGYTF. V is TRBV4-1 and J is TRBJ1-2, with 7 bases identical to TRBD1. The CDR3 consists of 17 residues. Germline V gene sequence: CDR1 MGHRA, CDR2 YSYEKL. V shed 1 base, J shed 2 bases, and the junction held 10 bases outside the gene matches.

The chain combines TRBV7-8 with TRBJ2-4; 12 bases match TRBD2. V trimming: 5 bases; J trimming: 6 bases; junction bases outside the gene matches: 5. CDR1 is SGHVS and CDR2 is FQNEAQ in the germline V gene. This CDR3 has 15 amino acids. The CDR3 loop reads CASSPLTSGGNIQYF. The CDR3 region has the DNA TGTGCCAGCAGCCCCCTGACTAGCGGGGGAAACATTCAGTACTTC.

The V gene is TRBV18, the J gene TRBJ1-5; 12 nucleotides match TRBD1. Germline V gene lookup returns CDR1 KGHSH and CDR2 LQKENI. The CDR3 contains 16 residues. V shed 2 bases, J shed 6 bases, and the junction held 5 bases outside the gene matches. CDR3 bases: TGTGCCAGCTCACCATCTCAGGGACAGGGGGCTCAGCCCCAGCATTTT. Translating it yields CASSPSQGQGAQPQHF.

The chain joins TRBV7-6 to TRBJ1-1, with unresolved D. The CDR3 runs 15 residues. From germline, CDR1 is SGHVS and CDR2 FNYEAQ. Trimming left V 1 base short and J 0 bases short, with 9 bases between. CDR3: CASSLGRAMNTEAFF. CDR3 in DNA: TGTGCCAGCAGCTTAGGGAGGGCGATGAACACTGAAGCTTTCTTT.

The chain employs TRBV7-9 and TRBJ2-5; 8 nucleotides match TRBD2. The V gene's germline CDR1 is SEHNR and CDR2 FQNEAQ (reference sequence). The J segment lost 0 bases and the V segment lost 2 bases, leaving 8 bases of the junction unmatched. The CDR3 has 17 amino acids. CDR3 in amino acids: CASSLILADLYQETQYF. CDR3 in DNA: TGTGCCAGCAGCTTAATACTAGCGGACCTGTACCAAGAGACCCAGTACTTC.

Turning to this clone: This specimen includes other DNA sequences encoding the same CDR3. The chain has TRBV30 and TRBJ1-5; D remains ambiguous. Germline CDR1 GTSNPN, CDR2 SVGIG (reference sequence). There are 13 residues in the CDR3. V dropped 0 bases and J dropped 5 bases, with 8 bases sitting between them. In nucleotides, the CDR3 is TGTGCCTGGAGTGTAGTAGGAGATCAGCCCCAGCATTTT. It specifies CAWSVVGDQPQHF. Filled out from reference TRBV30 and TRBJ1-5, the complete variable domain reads SQTIHQWPATLVQPVGSPLSLECTVEGTSNPNLYWYRQAAGRGLQLLFYSVGIGQISSEVPQNLSASRPQDRQFILSSKKLLLSDSGFYLCAWSVVGDQPQHFGDGTRLSIL.

CDR3 residues: CASSYGGTGAMSEAFF. The CDR3 region has the DNA TGTGCCAGCAGTTACGGGGGGACAGGGGCGATGTCTGAAGCTTTCTTT. The chain links TRBV6-5 to TRBJ1-1; 10 bases are shared with TRBD1. Germline V gene data show CDR1 as MNHEY and CDR2 as SVGAGI. The J segment lost 6 bases and the V segment lost 2 bases, leaving 9 bases of the junction unmatched. The CDR3 runs to 16 residues.

CDR3: CASSLTAETQYF. The DNA for the CDR3 is TGTGCCAGCAGCTTAACAGCAGAGACCCAGTACTTC. V gene TRBV11-3 combines with J gene TRBJ2-5; D not resolved. The length of the CDR3 is 12 residues. Germline lookup yields CDR1 SGHNT and CDR2 YENEEA. V was shortened by 2 bases and J by 4 bases, with 5 bases between the two germline ends.

Here the CDR3 reads CASSLEGGWGYTF. CDR3 in DNA: TGTGCCAGCAGCTTAGAAGGGGGTTGGGGCTACACCTTC. This chain links TRBV13 with TRBJ1-2, with D perhaps matching TRBD1 (6 bases). V lost 1 base, J lost 8 bases, and 11 bases lay in between. Germline assignment: CDR1 PRHDT and CDR2 FYEKMQ (reference sequence). The CDR3 runs to 13 residues.

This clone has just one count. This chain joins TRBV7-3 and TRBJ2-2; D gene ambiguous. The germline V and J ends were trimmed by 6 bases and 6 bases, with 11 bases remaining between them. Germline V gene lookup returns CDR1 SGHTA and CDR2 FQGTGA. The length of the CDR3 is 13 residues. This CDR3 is CASSPGEAGELFF. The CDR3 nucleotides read TGTGCCAGCAGTCCGGGTGAGGCCGGGGAGCTGTTTTTT.

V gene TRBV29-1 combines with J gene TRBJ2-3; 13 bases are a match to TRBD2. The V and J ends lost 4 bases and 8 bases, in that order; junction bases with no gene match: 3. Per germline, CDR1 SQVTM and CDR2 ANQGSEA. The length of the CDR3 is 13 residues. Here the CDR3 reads CSVGTSGGVTQYF. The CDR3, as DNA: TGCAGCGTTGGGACTAGCGGGGGTGTTACGCAGTATTTT.

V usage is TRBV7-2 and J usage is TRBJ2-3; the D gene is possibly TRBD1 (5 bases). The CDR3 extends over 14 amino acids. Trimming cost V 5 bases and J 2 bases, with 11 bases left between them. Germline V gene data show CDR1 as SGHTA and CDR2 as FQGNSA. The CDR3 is CASSKRQNTDTQYF. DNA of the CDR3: TGTGCCAGCAGCAAAAGACAGAACACAGATACGCAGTATTTT. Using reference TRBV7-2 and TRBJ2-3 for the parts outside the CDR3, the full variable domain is GAGVSQSPSNKVTEKGKDVELRCDPISGHTALYWYRQSLGQGLEFLIYFQGNSAPDKSGLPSDRFSAERTGGSVSTLTIQRTQQEDSAVYLCASSKRQNTDTQYFGPGTRLTVL.

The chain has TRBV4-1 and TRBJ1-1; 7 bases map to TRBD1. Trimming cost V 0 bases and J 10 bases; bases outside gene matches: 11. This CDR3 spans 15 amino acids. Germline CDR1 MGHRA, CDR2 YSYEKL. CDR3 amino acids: CASSQEGEGATPAFF. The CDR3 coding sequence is TGCGCCAGCAGCCAAGAAGGAGAGGGGGCAACCCCAGCTTTCTTT.

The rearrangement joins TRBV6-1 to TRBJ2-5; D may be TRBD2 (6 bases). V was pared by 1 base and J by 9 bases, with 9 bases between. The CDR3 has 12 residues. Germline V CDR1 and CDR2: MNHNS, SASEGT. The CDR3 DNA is TGTGCCAGCAGTGAAGGGGAGGCAGCCCAGTACTTC. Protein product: CASSEGEAAQYF.

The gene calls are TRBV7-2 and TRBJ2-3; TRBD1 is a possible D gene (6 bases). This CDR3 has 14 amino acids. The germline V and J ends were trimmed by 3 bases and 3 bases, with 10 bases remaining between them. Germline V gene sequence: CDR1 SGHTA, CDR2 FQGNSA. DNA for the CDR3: TGTGCCAGCAGCTTGCAGGGGCAAACAGATACGCAGTATTTT. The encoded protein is CASSLQGQTDTQYF.

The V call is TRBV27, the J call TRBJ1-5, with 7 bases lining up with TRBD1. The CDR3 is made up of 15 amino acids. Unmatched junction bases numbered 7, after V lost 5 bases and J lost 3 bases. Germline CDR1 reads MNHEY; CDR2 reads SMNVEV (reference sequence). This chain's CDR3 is CASSPYRGSNQPQHF. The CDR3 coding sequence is TGTGCCAGCAGTCCCTACAGGGGCTCCAATCAGCCCCAGCATTTT.

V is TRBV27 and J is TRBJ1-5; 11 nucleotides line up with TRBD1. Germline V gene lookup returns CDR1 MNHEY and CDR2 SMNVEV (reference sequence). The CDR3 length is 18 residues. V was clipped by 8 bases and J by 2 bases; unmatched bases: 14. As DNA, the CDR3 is TGTGCCAGCCGATCTGGGCTCGGACAGGGGGCAGGCAATCAGCCCCAGCATTTT. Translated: CASRSGLGQGAGNQPQHF.

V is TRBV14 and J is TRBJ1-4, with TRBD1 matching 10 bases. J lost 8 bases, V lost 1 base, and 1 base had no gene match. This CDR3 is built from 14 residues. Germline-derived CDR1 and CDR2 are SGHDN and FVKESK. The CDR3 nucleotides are TGTGCCAGCAGCCAAGGACAGGGGGCGGAAAAACTGTTTTTT. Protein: CASSQGQGAEKLFF.

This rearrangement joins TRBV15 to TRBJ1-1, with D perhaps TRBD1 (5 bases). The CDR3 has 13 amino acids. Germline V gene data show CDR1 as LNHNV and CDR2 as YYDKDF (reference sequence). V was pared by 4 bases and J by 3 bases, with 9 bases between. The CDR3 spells CATSNRPDTEAFF. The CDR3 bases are TGTGCCACCAGCAACAGGCCTGACACTGAAGCTTTCTTT.

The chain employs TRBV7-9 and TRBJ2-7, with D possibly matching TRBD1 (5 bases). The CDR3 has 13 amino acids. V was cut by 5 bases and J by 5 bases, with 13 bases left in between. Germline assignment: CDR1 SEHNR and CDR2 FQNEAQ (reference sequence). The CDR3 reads CASSVSGIDEQYF. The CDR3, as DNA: TGTGCCAGCAGCGTCTCAGGGATCGACGAGCAGTACTTC. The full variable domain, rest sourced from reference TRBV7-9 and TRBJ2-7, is DTGVSQNPRHKITKRGQNVTFRCDPISEHNRLYWYRQTLGQGPEFLTYFQNEAQLEKSRLLSDRFSAERPKGSFSTLEIQRTEQGDSAMYLCASSVSGIDEQYFGPGTRLTVT.

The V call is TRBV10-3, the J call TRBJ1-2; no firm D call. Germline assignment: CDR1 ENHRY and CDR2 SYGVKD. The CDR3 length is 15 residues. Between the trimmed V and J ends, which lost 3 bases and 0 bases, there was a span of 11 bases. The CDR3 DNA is TGTGCCATCAGTGACACGACTAGGACTAACTATGGCTACACCTTC. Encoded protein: CAISDTTRTNYGYTF.

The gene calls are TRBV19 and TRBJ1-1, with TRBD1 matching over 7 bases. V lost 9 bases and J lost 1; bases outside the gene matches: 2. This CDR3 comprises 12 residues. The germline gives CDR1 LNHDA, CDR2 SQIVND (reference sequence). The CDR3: CASQGGNTEAFF. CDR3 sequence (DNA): TGTGCCAGCCAGGGGGGGAACACTGAAGCTTTCTTT.

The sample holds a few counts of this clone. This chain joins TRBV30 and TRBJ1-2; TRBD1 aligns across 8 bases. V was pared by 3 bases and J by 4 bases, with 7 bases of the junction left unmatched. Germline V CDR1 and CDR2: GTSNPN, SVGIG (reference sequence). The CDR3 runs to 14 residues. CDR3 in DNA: TGTGCCTGGAGGCCGGGACAGGCTTTCTATGGCTACACCTTC. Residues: CAWRPGQAFYGYTF.

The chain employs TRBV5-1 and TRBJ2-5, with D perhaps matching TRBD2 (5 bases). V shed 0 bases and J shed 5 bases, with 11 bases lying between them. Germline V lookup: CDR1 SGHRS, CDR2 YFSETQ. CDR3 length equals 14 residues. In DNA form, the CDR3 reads TGCGCCAGCAGCTTGGGGTGGGGAGAGGAGACCCAGTACTTC. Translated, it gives CASSLGWGEETQYF.

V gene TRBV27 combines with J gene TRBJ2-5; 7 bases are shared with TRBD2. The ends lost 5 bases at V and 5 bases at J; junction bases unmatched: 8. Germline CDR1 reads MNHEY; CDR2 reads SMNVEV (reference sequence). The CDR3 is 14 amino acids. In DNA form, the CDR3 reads TGTGCCAGCAGTGGACCGGGACTAACGGAGACCCAGTACTTC. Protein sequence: CASSGPGLTETQYF.